Listed below are T cell receptor beta chains from one sample, sequenced in a study of cytomegalovirus exposure and HLA in healthy donors. The table came from immunoSEQ multiplex PCR; TCRdb's copy has only in-frame clones and leaves some out. The data hold 150,000 to 200,000 clones, with around 85% observed a single time. Sequenced material: PBMCs. The receptors were sampled from a man in his late teens or twenties in good health and CMV-seropositive. CDR3s include the opening cysteine and the closing phenylalanine or tryptophan. A D gene is named only where the DNA matches it firmly. Only some rows state a clone size, as once, few, many or a class for expanded clones.

CDR3: CASSLPYAGSYNEQFF
DNA: TGTGCCAGCAGTTTGCCGTATGCGGGCTCCTACAATGAGCAGTTCTTC
V: TRBV28
J: TRBJ2-1
D: .
size: .

CDR3: CASSQDPSRDYRTGELFF
DNA: TGCGCCAGCAGCCAAGACCCCTCCCGGGACTACAGGACCGGGGAGCTGTTTTTT
V: TRBV4-1
J: TRBJ2-2
D: TRBD2
size: .

CDR3: CAASSPSGISYEQYF
DNA: TGTGCCGCCAGCAGTCCGTCGGGAATTAGCTACGAGCAGTACTTC
V: TRBV28
J: TRBJ2-7
D: .
size: .

CDR3: CASSPGLANEQYF
DNA: TGTGCCAGTAGTCCGGGACTAGCGAACGAGCAGTACTTC
V: TRBV19
J: TRBJ2-7
D: TRBD2
size: .

CDR3: CASSLASGEKLFF
DNA: TGTGCCAGCAGCTTAGCTTCGGGGGAAAAACTGTTTTTT
V: TRBV11-3
J: TRBJ1-4
D: .
size: .

CDR3: CASSRYRGEATNEKLFF
DNA: TGTGCCAGCAGCCGTTACAGGGGGGAAGCAACTAATGAAAAACTGTTTTTT
V: TRBV5-6
J: TRBJ1-4
D: TRBD1
size: .

CDR3: CASSQARTGMYEQYF
DNA: TGTGCCAGCAGCCAAGCAAGGACAGGGATGTACGAGCAGTACTTC
V: TRBV14
J: TRBJ2-7
D: TRBD1
size: .

CDR3: CAWSVTPLTGELFF
DNA: TGTGCCTGGAGTGTAACTCCCCTCACCGGGGAGCTGTTTTTT
V: TRBV30
J: TRBJ2-2
D: .
size: .

CDR3: CASSSATARMNTEAFF
DNA: TGTGCCAGCAGCTCAGCGACGGCCCGAATGAACACTGAAGCTTTCTTT
V: TRBV13
J: TRBJ1-1
D: .
size: .

CDR3: CASSHGNRGPEQFF
DNA: TGTGCCAGCTCACACGGGAACAGGGGGCCTGAGCAGTTCTTC
V: TRBV18
J: TRBJ2-1
D: TRBD1
size: .

CDR3: CASSSGTGELFF
DNA: TGTGCCAGCAGCTCAGGAACCGGGGAGCTGTTTTTT
V: TRBV11-2
J: TRBJ2-2
D: .
size: .

CDR3: CASSLSLSGSGTEAFF
DNA: TGTGCCAGCAGTTTAAGCTTATCAGGGTCGGGTACTGAAGCTTTCTTT
V: TRBV28
J: TRBJ1-1
D: .
size: .

CDR3: CASSLSGSDSAEKLFF
DNA: TGTGCCAGCAGCTTAAGCGGGTCCGATTCGGCTGAAAAACTGTTTTTT
V: TRBV7-3
J: TRBJ1-4
D: .
size: .

CDR3: CASSSGGAPDEQYF
DNA: TGTGCCAGCAGTTCAGGGGGCGCTCCGGACGAGCAGTACTTC
V: TRBV28
J: TRBJ2-7
D: TRBD1
size: .

CDR3: CASITQGASGYTF
DNA: TGTGCCAGCATTACTCAGGGGGCTTCTGGCTACACCTTC
V: TRBV28
J: TRBJ1-2
D: TRBD1
size: .

CDR3: CASSQDLTGVNTGELFF
DNA: TGTGCCAGCAGCCAAGATCTGACAGGAGTGAACACCGGGGAGCTGTTTTTT
V: TRBV14
J: TRBJ2-2
D: .
size: once

CDR3: CASSLGQGGEKLFF
DNA: TGTGCCAGCAGCTTGGGACAGGGGGGTGAAAAACTGTTTTTT
V: TRBV5-5
J: TRBJ1-4
D: TRBD1
size: .

CDR3: CASSPQPLAARGNEQFF
DNA: TGCGCCAGCAGCCCACAACCACTAGCGGCTAGAGGGAATGAGCAGTTCTTC
V: TRBV4-1
J: TRBJ2-1
D: TRBD2
size: .

CDR3: CASTGRAYEQYF
DNA: TGTGCCAGCACGGGCAGGGCCTACGAGCAGTACTTC
V: TRBV25-1
J: TRBJ2-7
D: .
size: .

CDR3: CASSPGRANTEAFF
DNA: TGTGCCAGCTCACCAGGGCGGGCGAACACTGAAGCTTTCTTT
V: TRBV18
J: TRBJ1-1
D: .
size: once

CDR3: CASESNTEAFF
DNA: TGTGCCAGCGAGTCTAACACTGAAGCTTTCTTT
V: TRBV6-6
J: TRBJ1-1
D: .
size: .

CDR3: CASSSYTGRGQPQHF
DNA: TGTGCCAGCAGTTCCTACACAGGGAGGGGTCAGCCCCAGCATTTT
V: TRBV27
J: TRBJ1-5
D: .
size: once

CDR3: CASSLPTGELFF
DNA: TGTGCCAGCAGTCTCCCGACAGGGGAACTGTTTTTT
V: TRBV28
J: TRBJ1-4
D: TRBD1
size: .

CDR3: CASSGKSGGAEAFF
DNA: TGTGCCAGCAGTGGTAAATCAGGAGGGGCTGAAGCTTTCTTT
V: TRBV6-1
J: TRBJ1-1
D: .
size: .

CDR3: CASSRSSVATNEKLFF
DNA: TGTGCCAGCAGCCGCTCTTCGGTAGCAACTAATGAAAAACTGTTTTTT
V: TRBV13
J: TRBJ1-4
D: .
size: .

CDR3: CASRVRLETQYF
DNA: TGTGCCAGCAGGGTGAGATTAGAGACCCAGTACTTC
V: TRBV5-6
J: TRBJ2-5
D: .
size: once

CDR3: CASSLDRAGNTIYF
DNA: TGTGCCAGCTCCCTGGACAGAGCTGGAAACACCATATATTTT
V: TRBV18
J: TRBJ1-3
D: .
size: .

CDR3: CSVDWAGLAKETQYF
DNA: TGCAGCGTTGACTGGGCGGGACTAGCTAAGGAGACCCAGTACTTC
V: TRBV29-1
J: TRBJ2-5
D: TRBD2
size: .

CDR3: CASSQVGTGDYGGYTF
DNA: TGCGCCAGCAGCCAAGTTGGTACAGGGGATTATGGTGGCTACACCTTC
V: TRBV4-1
J: TRBJ1-2
D: TRBD1
size: .